A single sample is the source of the 13 T cell receptor beta chains below, sequenced in a study of T cells in localized non-small cell lung cancer. TCRdb's table, derived via immunoSEQ multiplex PCR, lists solely in-frame clones and lacks some. The sample has over a thousand clones, around 18% seen once. This specimen consisted of lung tumor tissue, obtained before any cancer treatment. The receptors were sampled from a woman aged 40 to 75 with stage I lung adenocarcinoma.

This sequence joins TRBV28 and TRBJ2-2; D uncertain. This CDR3 is built from 15 residues. V was cut by 5 bases and J by 10 bases, with 20 bases left in between. CDR1 and CDR2 (germline): MDHEN, SYDVKM. CDR3 nucleotide sequence: TGTGCCAGCAGTCCCGCCCCTCCTCTAGATGCGGAGCTGTTTTTT. It codes for CASSPAPPLDAELFF.

V gene TRBV9 combines with J gene TRBJ2-1; 9 bases line up with TRBD2. CDR1 SGDLS and CDR2 YYNGEE come from the germline V gene. The CDR3 runs to 16 residues. V was pared by 0 bases and J by 5 bases, with 6 bases of the junction left unmatched. This CDR3 is CASSVGPAGGDNEQFF. CDR3 nucleotide sequence: TGTGCCAGCAGCGTAGGCCCAGCGGGAGGCGACAATGAGCAGTTCTTC. The full variable domain, with the rest looked up from reference TRBV9 and TRBJ2-1, is DSGVTQTPKHLITATGQRVTLRCSPRSGDLSVYWYQQSLDQGLQFLIQYYNGEERAKGNILERFSAQQFPDLHSELNLSSLELGDSALYFCASSVGPAGGDNEQFFGPGTRLTVL.

The rearrangement joins TRBV30 to TRBJ2-5; no clear D. Germline assignment: CDR1 GTSNPN and CDR2 SVGIG (reference sequence). The ends were cut back, 3 bases at V and 9 bases at J, with 17 bases in the middle. The CDR3 spans 13 residues. The CDR3 region is CAWSPGVIGSQYF. In DNA, the CDR3 is TGTGCCTGGAGCCCCGGTGTGATAGGGTCCCAGTACTTC.

This clone is termed medium-sized. The rearrangement joins TRBV11-3 to TRBJ2-7; D not certain. This CDR3 contains 14 residues. Looked up from germline, CDR1 is SGHNT and CDR2 is YENEEA. Trimming stripped 3 bases from V and 1 base from J, with 10 bases between. The CDR3 protein is CASSFSGLSYEQYF. For the CDR3, the DNA is TGTGCCAGCAGCTTCTCCGGTTTATCCTACGAGCAGTACTTC.

The CDR3 spells CASSPPSTDTQYF. Written as DNA, the CDR3 is TGTGCCAGCTCACCACCGTCAACAGATACGCAGTATTTT. The chain has TRBV18 and TRBJ2-3; D remains unclear. The germline V gene has CDR1 KGHSH and CDR2 LQKENI. V was shortened by 0 bases and J by 3 bases, with 4 bases between the two germline ends. The CDR3 consists of 13 residues.

By share, this clone ranks as medium-sized. The V gene is TRBV23-1, the J gene TRBJ2-3; TRBD1 agrees at 7 bases. TRBV23-1 is an ORF; its function is uncertain. The CDR3 length is 14 residues. Losses at the gene ends were 6 bases for V and 2 bases for J; bases not matched to a gene: 5. CDR3 coding DNA: TGCGCCAGCAGCCCGACAGGGACCACAGATACGCAGTATTTT. Protein sequence: CASSPTGTTDTQYF.

The chain is built from TRBV6-8 and TRBJ1-6; the match to TRBD1 covers 10 bases. CDR3 length: 14 residues. V lost 6 bases, J lost 9 bases, and 5 bases stayed unmatched. The germline CDR1 and CDR2 sequences are MNHGY and SAAAGT. CDR3 region: CASSPRTGGSPLHF. The CDR3 DNA sequence: TGTGCCAGCAGCCCCCGGACAGGGGGTTCACCCCTCCACTTT.

This clone turned up a few times. The chain uses TRBV6-8 and TRBJ1-2; D gene uncertain. Germline V lookup: CDR1 MNHGY, CDR2 SAAAGT. The CDR3 is 15 amino acids. V dropped 0 bases and J dropped 0 bases, with 8 bases sitting between them. CDR3 DNA: TGTGCCAGCAGTTACTCGATCACCTCTAACTATGGCTACACCTTC. Translated: CASSYSITSNYGYTF.

The chain has TRBV11-3 and TRBJ1-4, with D uncertain. Germline assignment: CDR1 SGHNT and CDR2 YENEEA. V was clipped by 1 base and J by 4 bases, with 7 bases between them. The CDR3 runs 14 residues. The CDR3 nucleotides are TGTGCCAGCAGCTTAGGAGGGAGTAATGAAAAACTGTTTTTT. Protein product: CASSLGGSNEKLFF.

The chain combines TRBV5-1 with TRBJ1-4; D not resolved. Trimming shortened V by 0 bases and J by 0 bases, and 3 bases separated the two germline ends. Looked up from germline, CDR1 is SGHRS and CDR2 is YFSETQ. The CDR3 consists of 14 residues. The CDR3 nucleotides read TGCGCCAGCAGCTTGGGTACAACTAATGAAAAACTGTTTTTT. This codes for CASSLGTTNEKLFF.

The V and J genes are TRBV29-1 and TRBJ1-3, with a weak D call TRBD1 (5 bases). Germline V gene data show CDR1 as SQVTM and CDR2 as ANQGSEA. Trimming left V 1 base short and J 3 bases short, with 19 bases between. CDR3 length: 17 amino acids. CDR3: CSVEARGGFDRGNTIYF. The CDR3 coding sequence is TGCAGCGTTGAAGCTCGGGGCGGATTCGACCGTGGAAACACCATATATTTT.

This clone was recorded a few times. Here the CDR3 reads CASSPEDRGQYGYTF. Here the CDR3 DNA reads TGTGCCAGCAGCCCAGAGGACAGGGGGCAATATGGCTACACCTTC. V usage is TRBV11-3 and J usage is TRBJ1-2, with 11 positions matching TRBD1. CDR1 and CDR2 (germline): SGHNT, YENEEA. The CDR3 spans 15 residues. Unmatched junction bases numbered 7, after V lost 5 bases and J lost 5 bases.

This clone is medium-sized. The rearrangement joins TRBV28 to TRBJ1-3; the D gene is possibly TRBD1 (5 bases). The CDR3 has 15 residues. CDR1 MDHEN and CDR2 SYDVKM come from the germline V gene. V dropped 6 bases and J dropped 2 bases, with 14 bases sitting between them. CDR3 coding DNA: TGTGCCAGCAGCACACGGCGGGGGGCTGGAAACACCATATATTTT. Translating it yields CASSTRRGAGNTIYF.